This TCR beta chain stems from a study of T cells in Graves' hyperthyroidism and ophthalmopathy (dated by TCRdb to the late 2010s). About the study as a whole: To identify distinguishing TCR V-J signatures, a discovery cohort of about 100 patients was used, comprising some 43 with Graves' ophthalmopathy and approximately 58 with stable Graves' hyperthyroidism. Prospective prediction of ophthalmopathy was tested in an independent validation cohort of some 19 hyperthyroidism patients and some 17 patients who later progressed to ophthalmopathy. In addition, the study compared T-cell repertoires in thyroid tissue and in blood from over 5 Graves' hyperthyroidism patients. According to the paper, TCR Vbeta CDR3 sequencing was carried out on about 140 peripheral blood samples, which came from 40 to 45 ophthalmopathy, around 75 hyperthyroidism and 17 progressor patients. The 100 or so discovery patients were randomly split 7:3 into training and test sets. After blood sampling, hyperthyroidism patients were treated with methimazole at a starting dose of 30 mg daily, and ophthalmopathy patients were treated with high-dose intravenous methylprednisolone.

Exclusion was applied to patients with uncontrolled infections, other autoimmune diseases, pregnancy or lactation. Clinical symptoms, serum thyroxine and TRAb, thyroid ultrasound, and orbital computed tomography formed the basis for the diagnoses. Total RNA was extracted with Trizol reagent, and quality was checked on an Agilent 2100 Bioanalyzer. Overall study results and their limits: Most expanded thyroid clonotypes (frequency above 0.001) were also detected in blood, suggesting blood repertoires may reflect thyroid immune responses. In cross-validation, a model built on a 13 V-J signature told ophthalmopathy apart from stable hyperthyroidism with approximately 90% sensitivity and approximately 81% specificity, and in testing the same model reached 80%/75%. Sample size was not statistically predetermined, and blinding of investigators to group allocation was not performed. During validation, the model predicted progression to ophthalmopathy a median of around six months ahead of onset, with approximately 71% sensitivity and 72.22% specificity.

A remark on this clonotype: The antigen this receptor binds is unknown. Base-call qualities are not available, and no considerably larger clone is one nucleotide away.

The TCR beta CDR3 regions were amplified from the RNA transcripts. For the first round of RT-PCR on the TCR CDR3, the HTBI primer set was used together with the Qiagen OneStep RT-PCR kit. A second multiplex PCR round built the libraries, followed by size selection and purification. Libraries were sequenced paired-end with 100 bp reads on an Illumina HiSeq2000. Per the authors' processing: SOAPnuke was used to process the raw data, removing reads that contained adapters or uncalled bases, had a mean Phred below 15, or lacked an exact match to the constant primer or identifier. High-quality paired reads were merged using COPE v1.2.5, and each unique nucleotide sequence was defined as a clonotype. MiTCR v1.1 was used to align clonotypes to the IMGT TRBV, TRBD and TRBJ reference segments. The analysis was restricted to V-J combinations with a frequency above 0.0001, which together covered roughly 99% of the repertoires. The TCS score was defined as the ratio of F50 (clonal expansion) to E x V (chaos), calculated using BLOSUM62-based TCRdist between CDR3 peptides within each V-J. Welch's t-statistics and random forest reduced several hundred V-J features to 13, which were used in a naive Bayes classifier (R e1071). Thyroid-blood repertoire similarity was quantified with the Morisita-Horn index. TCRdb handled the public reads itself, with Q25 trimming in fastp and clone calling in MiXCR, and kept productive beta chains. Merged by CDR3 protein, the rows form single entries marked with the most common genes and DNA. TCRdb's processing, not the authors' own work, is the source of the V and J calls. This sample lists more than 500,000 distinct CDR3 sequences; about 45% were detected once. Under 20% of the sample is held by the ten biggest clonotypes.

Sequencing was carried out using peripheral blood or thyroid tissue (not recorded which). The receptor was isolated from an adult woman with Graves' disease, either hyperthyroidism or ophthalmopathy (not recorded which).

The CDR3 protein: CATSSATGFVNQPQHF. The bases are TGTGCCACCAGCAGCGCCACAGGGTTCGTCAATCAGCCCCAGCATTTT. The V and J genes are TRBV15 and TRBJ1-5, with TRBD1 as a weak D call on 6 bases. V sheds 3 bases and J sheds 3 bases, leaving 15 bases between their ends. The cysteine opens and the phenylalanine closes a CDR3 of 16 amino acids. The sequence is cut down to CDR3 DNA, 48 bases in frame from base 1. Sequences LNHNV (CDR1) and YYDKDF (CDR2) are obtained from the germline V gene (reference sequence).